This T cell receptor beta chain was obtained from a study of blood T cells in healthy people across ages. There are a few counts of this clonotype. Antigen: not known. Points from the study as a whole: With age, beta diversity per million T cells declined roughly linearly, significantly by roughly 40.

A second PCR, run for roughly 7 to 12 cycles, used a sample-barcoded 5' primer plus a J-beta primer mix. TCRdb reanalysed the 5' RACE reads using MiXCR and keeps one entry per CDR3 protein. This sample has approximately 670,000 distinct CDR3 sequences; 40% to 45% occur once, and the top ten carry about 30%. This CDR3 has 17 amino acids. The germline V gene encodes CDR1 SGDLS and CDR2 YYNGEE. After removal of 3 bases from V and 0 bases from J, the junction contained 8 bases not matched to a gene. This sequence joins TRBV9 and TRBJ2-3; 9 nucleotides agree with TRBD2. The sample comprised blood. The receptor comes from a man of 80 years or more in good health. As DNA, the CDR3 is TGTGCCAGCAGCGAAGGCCAACTAGCGGGCAGCACAGATACGCAGTATTTT. Translating it yields CASSEGQLAGSTDTQYF. The full variable domain, its missing parts supplied by reference TRBV9 and TRBJ2-3, is DSGVTQTPKHLITATGQRVTLRCSPRSGDLSVYWYQQSLDQGLQFLIQYYNGEERAKGNILERFSAQQFPDLHSELNLSSLELGDSALYFCASSEGQLAGSTDTQYFGPGTRLTVL.